This T cell receptor (beta chain) was identified during a study of post-analysis software for immune sequencing data. Study in general: Secondary progressive, relapsing-remitting and progressive-relapsing multiple sclerosis were among the included disease courses. General study points: Normalized Chao1 diversity was significantly reduced in patients versus controls.

Unique-molecular-identifier-tagged TCR beta cDNA libraries were used. From the PCR reads, TCRdb called clonotypes with MiXCR, one entry per CDR3 protein. Altogether about 540,000 distinct CDR3 sequences are present, under 40% being singletons, with the ten largest covering about 6%. Worth noting for this clonotype: Its antigen is still unknown. A read error may account for a junction end that differs from germline.

Sequencing input: blood. The TCR originated in a girl under 18 with multiple sclerosis.

The CDR3 coding sequence is TGTGCCAGCAGCACTGGACAGGGATTCACAGATGCGCAGTATTTT. Translated, it gives CASSTGQGFTDAQYF. V is TRBV5-6 and J is TRBJ2-3; 8 nucleotides line up with TRBD1. This CDR3 spans 15 amino acids. Germline-derived CDR1 and CDR2 are SGHDT and YYEEEE. The whole variable domain, filled in from reference TRBV5-6 and TRBJ2-3, reads DAGVTQSPTHLIKTRGQQVTLRCSPKSGHDTVSWYQQALGQGPQFIFQYYEEEERQRGNFPDRFSGHQFPNYSSELNVNALLLGDSALYLCASSTGQGFTDAQYFGPGTRLTVL.